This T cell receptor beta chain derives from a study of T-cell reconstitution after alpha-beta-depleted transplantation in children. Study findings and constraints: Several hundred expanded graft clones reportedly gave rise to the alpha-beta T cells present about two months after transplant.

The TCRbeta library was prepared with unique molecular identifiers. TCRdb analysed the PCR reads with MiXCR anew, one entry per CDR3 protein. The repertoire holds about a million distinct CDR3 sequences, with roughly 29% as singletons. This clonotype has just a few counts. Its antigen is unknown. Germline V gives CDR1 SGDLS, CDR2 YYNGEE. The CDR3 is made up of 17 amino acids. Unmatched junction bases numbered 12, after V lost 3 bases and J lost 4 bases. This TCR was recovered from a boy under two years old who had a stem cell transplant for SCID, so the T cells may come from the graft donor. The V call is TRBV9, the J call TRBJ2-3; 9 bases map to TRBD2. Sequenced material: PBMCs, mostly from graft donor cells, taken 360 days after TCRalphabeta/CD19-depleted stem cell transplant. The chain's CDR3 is CASSASRGGGASDTQYF. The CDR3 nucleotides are TGTGCCAGCAGCGCCTCCAGGGGCGGGGGGGCGTCAGATACGCAGTATTTT. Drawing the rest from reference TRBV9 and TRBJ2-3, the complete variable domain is DSGVTQTPKHLITATGQRVTLRCSPRSGDLSVYWYQQSLDQGLQFLIQYYNGEERAKGNILERFSAQQFPDLHSELNLSSLELGDSALYFCASSASRGGGASDTQYFGPGTRLTVL.